This TCR beta chain was captured in a study of blood T cell repertoires in COVID-19. The repertoire was sequenced with immunoSEQ multiplex PCR; TCRdb's copy has only in-frame clones and lacks some. The sample has tens of thousands of clones, roughly 84% seen once. This CDR3 contains 13 residues. Germline V gene lookup returns CDR1 SNHLY and CDR2 FYNNEI. V gave up 5 bases and J gave up 4 bases, with 9 bases separating them. This chain uses TRBV2 with TRBJ1-5; no firm D call. The receptor comes from a woman in her 70s in a cohort sampled during active COVID-19. The sequenced material came from peripheral blood. The CDR3, as DNA: TGTGCCAGCAGTCTCGACGGGAATCAGCCCCAGCATTTT. Translation: CASSLDGNQPQHF. Drawing the rest from reference TRBV2 and TRBJ1-5, the complete variable domain is EPEVTQTPSHQVTQMGQEVILRCVPISNHLYFYWYRQILGQKVEFLVSFYNNEISEKSEIFDDQFSVERPDGSNFTLKIRSTKLEDSAMYFCASSLDGNQPQHFGDGTRLSIL.